Listed below are T cell receptor beta chains from one sample, sequenced in a study of T-cell reconstitution after alpha-beta-depleted transplantation in children. TCRdb fed the PCR reads into MiXCR, producing one record per CDR3 protein. The table shows about 460,000 distinct CDR3 sequences, with about 10% occurring only once. This specimen was PBMCs, taken before TCRalphabeta/CD19-depleted stem cell transplant. Receptors were obtained from a child aged 2-15 years with inherited bone marrow failure, due to receive a stem cell transplant. Each CDR3 is given with its conserved first and last residue. Each record gives: D gene, V gene, CDR3 length, clone size, J gene, CDR3 protein, CDR3 DNA. D genes are given only for firm matches. Clone size, where shown, is once, few, many, or a class for clones that have expanded.

NA	TRBV4-3	15	many	TRBJ2-7	CASSQDNGQAREQYF	TGCGCCAGCAGCCAAGATAATGGTCAGGCTCGCGAGCAGTACTTC
TRBD1	TRBV20-1	12	many	TRBJ1-2	CSPKRQGYGYTF	TGCAGTCCCAAACGACAGGGGTACGGCTACACCTTC
TRBD1	TRBV3-1	13	many	TRBJ1-1	CARSRTGVTEAFF	TGTGCCCGTTCGAGGACAGGGGTGACTGAAGCTTTCTTT
NA	TRBV6-6	14	many	TRBJ1-5	CASRPRGDGQPQHF	TGTGCCAGCAGGCCAAGGGGAGACGGTCAGCCCCAGCATTTT
NA	TRBV5-6	14	few	TRBJ2-6	CASSSRTRPRVLTF	TGTGCCAGCAGCTCTCGGACACGACCACGCGTCCTGACTTTC
TRBD2	TRBV7-2	17	many	TRBJ2-3	CASSLGGLAGYSDTQYF	TGTGCCAGCAGCTTGGGAGGACTAGCGGGATACTCCGATACGCAGTATTTT
TRBD1	TRBV27	14	many	TRBJ1-5	CASSHRDSFQPQHF	TGTGCCAGCAGCCACCGGGACAGCTTCCAGCCCCAGCATTTT
TRBD2	TRBV20-1	14	few	TRBJ2-1	CSAIAGIAYNEQFF	TGCAGTGCTATAGCGGGGATCGCCTACAATGAGCAGTTCTTC
TRBD2	TRBV4-2	15	few	TRBJ2-7	CASSLNSGSPYEQYF	TGTGCCAGCAGCCTAAATAGCGGGAGTCCCTACGAGCAGTACTTC
NA	TRBV7-2	14	many	TRBJ1-1	CASSLEGLYTEAFF	TGTGCCAGCAGCTTAGAGGGGTTGTACACTGAAGCTTTCTTT
NA	TRBV18	14	NA	TRBJ2-5	CASSVGGNRETQYF	TGTGCCAGCTCAGTCGGCGGGAACCGGGAGACCCAGTACTTC
NA	TRBV29-1	10	many	TRBJ2-3	CSVGTDTQYF	TGCAGCGTTGGTACAGATACGCAGTATTTT
TRBD1	TRBV5-5	13	few	TRBJ1-2	CASSLAPGQGYTF	TGTGCCAGCAGCTTGGCACCGGGACAGGGCTACACCTTC
NA	TRBV11-2	15	NA	TRBJ2-7	CASSPDRGSPYEQYF	TGTGCCAGCAGCCCCGACCGGGGTAGTCCCTACGAGCAGTACTTC
NA	TRBV10-3	14	NA	TRBJ2-7	CAISGAREVYEQYF	TGTGCCATCTCAGGCGCGAGGGAAGTCTACGAGCAGTACTTC
NA	TRBV19	17	NA	TRBJ2-7	CASSIDSTGVTSYEQYF	TGTGCCAGTAGTATAGATTCGACAGGAGTAACTTCCTACGAGCAGTACTTC
TRBD1	TRBV7-2	14	many	TRBJ2-5	CASRRDRGGGTQYF	TGTGCCAGCAGACGGGACAGGGGAGGGGGAACCCAGTACTTC
NA	TRBV5-4	15	NA	TRBJ1-2	CASSLPDGGARGYTF	TGTGCCAGCAGCTTGCCGGACGGGGGCGCGAGGGGCTACACCTTC
TRBD2	TRBV4-2	18	many	TRBJ2-5	CASSQAGPGLAGQETQYF	TGTGCCAGCAGCCAAGCTGGCCCGGGACTAGCGGGACAAGAGACCCAGTACTTC
NA	TRBV7-2	13	many	TRBJ2-5	CASSLPNQETQYF	TGTGCCAGCAGCTTACCGAACCAAGAGACCCAGTACTTC
NA	TRBV20-1	12	NA	TRBJ2-7	CSARPPFYEQYF	TGCAGTGCTAGACCACCATTCTACGAGCAGTACTTC
NA	TRBV4-3	13	many	TRBJ2-7	CASSQVLAYEQYF	TGCGCCAGCAGCCAGGTACTAGCCTACGAGCAGTACTTC
NA	TRBV29-1	14	many	TRBJ1-2	CSVEDPENSYGYTF	TGCAGCGTTGAAGACCCTGAAAATAGCTATGGCTACACCTTC
TRBD2	TRBV10-1	15	NA	TRBJ2-1	CASSETTSEYNEQFF	TGCGCCAGCAGTGAGACGACTAGCGAGTACAATGAGCAGTTCTTC
TRBD1	TRBV5-5	13	NA	TRBJ2-1	CASSRPGGYEQFF	TGTGCCAGCAGCCGCCCAGGGGGCTATGAGCAGTTCTTC
NA	TRBV7-9	16	NA	TRBJ2-5	CASSLGYGRDQETQYF	TGTGCCAGCAGCTTAGGATACGGCAGGGACCAAGAGACCCAGTACTTC
NA	TRBV19	15	many	TRBJ1-5	CASSMITGFAQPQHF	TGTGCCAGTAGTATGATTACAGGGTTCGCTCAGCCCCAGCATTTT
NA	TRBV29-1	14	many	TRBJ2-1	CSVEGGTRYNEQFF	TGCAGCGTTGAAGGGGGAACTAGGTACAATGAGCAGTTCTTC
NA	TRBV10-2	10	many	TRBJ2-7	CASGTYEQYF	TGCGCCAGCGGGACCTACGAGCAGTACTTC
NA	TRBV12-3/TRBV12-4	16	many	TRBJ1-6	CASSLRGEAYNSPLHF	TGTGCCAGCAGTTTAAGGGGTGAGGCGTATAATTCACCCCTCCACTTT
NA	TRBV20-1	16	many	TRBJ2-4	CSARLPRRTNKNIQYF	TGCAGTGCTAGACTTCCGCGCCGGACCAACAAAAACATTCAGTACTTC
NA	TRBV7-2	15	many	TRBJ1-4	CASSPLRGWNEKLFF	TGTGCCAGCAGCCCCTTACGTGGCTGGAATGAAAAACTGTTTTTT
TRBD2	TRBV28	15	NA	TRBJ2-5	CASSILAGGGETQYF	TGTGCCAGCAGTATTCTAGCGGGAGGGGGAGAGACCCAGTACTTC
NA	TRBV28	13	NA	TRBJ2-7	CASGAGLALEQYF	TGTGCCAGCGGGGCCGGCCTAGCTTTAGAGCAGTACTTC
NA	TRBV30	14	NA	TRBJ2-7	CAWNPGGGIYEQYF	TGTGCCTGGAACCCCGGTGGGGGGATCTACGAGCAGTACTTC
TRBD2	TRBV6-1	16	many	TRBJ2-1	CASSEILAGGYNEQFF	TGTGCCAGCAGTGAAATACTAGCGGGAGGGTACAATGAGCAGTTCTTC
NA	TRBV6-4	13	few	TRBJ2-7	CASSSEPYYEQYF	TGTGCCAGCAGTTCAGAACCATACTACGAGCAGTACTTC
TRBD2	TRBV7-2	14	many	TRBJ2-3	CASSIMGGADTQYF	TGTGCCAGCAGTATCATGGGGGGGGCAGATACGCAGTATTTT
TRBD1	TRBV20-1	15	few	TRBJ2-7	CSATQGGDRGDEQYF	TGCAGTGCCACCCAGGGGGGGGACAGGGGCGACGAGCAGTACTTC
TRBD2	TRBV7-2	14	many	TRBJ2-5	CASSIAGGTETQYF	TGTGCCAGCAGTATAGCGGGAGGGACCGAGACCCAGTACTTC
NA	TRBV7-8	14	few	TRBJ2-3	CASSASQGPDTQYF	TGTGCCAGCAGCGCAAGCCAGGGCCCAGATACGCAGTATTTT
TRBD2	TRBV9	13	many	TRBJ2-5	CASSVDGGRASHF	TGTGCCAGCAGCGTAGATGGCGGGAGGGCCTCTCACTTC
TRBD2	TRBV19	16	few	TRBJ2-2	CASSSLAGAYTGELFF	TGTGCCAGTAGTTCGTTAGCGGGAGCCTACACCGGGGAGCTGTTTTTT
TRBD1	TRBV12-3/TRBV12-4	15	few	TRBJ1-6	CASSGATGSRSPLHF	TGTGCCAGCAGTGGAGCGACAGGGTCTCGTTCACCCCTCCACTTT
NA	TRBV25-1	15	many	TRBJ1-1	CASRRGGGMNTEAFF	TGTGCCAGCAGGAGAGGGGGGGGTATGAACACTGAAGCTTTCTTT
TRBD2	TRBV7-2	14	few	TRBJ2-3	CASSFAGGVDTQYF	TGTGCCAGCAGCTTTGCGGGGGGGGTGGATACGCAGTATTTT
NA	TRBV4-2	16	NA	TRBJ2-1	CASSQDPRTSYNEQFF	TGTGCCAGCAGCCAAGACCCACGGACGTCCTACAATGAGCAGTTCTTC
NA	TRBV30	14	few	TRBJ2-1	CAWSWGAGTDEQFF	TGTGCCTGGAGTTGGGGGGCGGGGACGGATGAGCAGTTCTTC
NA	TRBV27	14	many	TRBJ2-7	CASSKFLGRDTVYF	TGTGCCAGCAGTAAATTTTTAGGCCGGGACACGGTGTACTTC
TRBD1	TRBV5-1	13	many	TRBJ1-6	CASSGQGNSPLHF	TGCGCCAGCAGTGGACAGGGGAATTCACCCCTCCACTTT
NA	TRBV28	15	many	TRBJ2-1	CASLWGRSSYNEQFF	TGTGCCAGCCTATGGGGCAGGAGCTCCTACAATGAGCAGTTCTTC
NA	TRBV5-1	18	NA	TRBJ2-6	CASSLMGQAFSGANVLTF	TGCGCCAGCAGCTTAATGGGCCAGGCCTTCTCTGGGGCCAACGTCCTGACTTTC